The T cell receptor (beta chain) described here comes from a study of control samples from healthy donors and cancer patients. TCRdb's copy holds only in-frame clones and misses some; the assay was immunoSEQ multiplex PCR. The sample yields some 110,000 clones, approximately 83% seen once. Germline V CDR1 and CDR2: SNHLY, FYNNEI. This CDR3 has 15 residues. To note about this clone: Germline is not matched at one junction end, which may reflect a read error.

Sequencing input: blood. The V and J genes are TRBV2 and TRBJ1-5; a possible D gene is TRBD1 (5 bases). The sequence came from a woman in her forties or fifties in good health. In DNA form, the CDR3 reads TGTGCCAGCAGTGAAGGGACATTTAGCGATCAGCCCCAGCATTTT. It yields the protein CASSEGTFSDQPQHF.